The clone carrying this TCR beta chain occurred a few times. As yet, its antigen is unknown. The sample originates from a study of blood T cells in healthy people across ages. Findings of the study overall: Bulk PBMC profiling left naive and antigen-experienced comparisons inconclusive. It was the long-lived donors that had more naive CD4+ cells and higher diversity than aged donors. With donor CMV status unknown, expanded clonotype changes were possibly confounded. Naive T cell percentage showed a strong correlation with TCR beta diversity.

A second PCR of 7 to 11 cycles used a sample-barcoded 5' primer and a J-beta primer mix. A single record per CDR3 protein comes from TCRdb applying MiXCR to the 5' RACE reads. The table includes fewer than 2,000,000 distinct CDR3 sequences, approximately 32% detected once. Sequencing was carried out using blood. This receptor was identified in a woman in her 30s in good health.

CDR3 protein: CASSKTKGRRGTDTQYF. CDR3 DNA sequence: TGTGCCAGCAGCAAGACAAAGGGTCGGCGGGGGACAGATACGCAGTATTTT. V usage is TRBV21-1 and J usage is TRBJ2-3; the listed D gene, TRBD1, was not tested against the DNA. TRBV21-1 represents a pseudogene. CDR3 length equals 17 residues.